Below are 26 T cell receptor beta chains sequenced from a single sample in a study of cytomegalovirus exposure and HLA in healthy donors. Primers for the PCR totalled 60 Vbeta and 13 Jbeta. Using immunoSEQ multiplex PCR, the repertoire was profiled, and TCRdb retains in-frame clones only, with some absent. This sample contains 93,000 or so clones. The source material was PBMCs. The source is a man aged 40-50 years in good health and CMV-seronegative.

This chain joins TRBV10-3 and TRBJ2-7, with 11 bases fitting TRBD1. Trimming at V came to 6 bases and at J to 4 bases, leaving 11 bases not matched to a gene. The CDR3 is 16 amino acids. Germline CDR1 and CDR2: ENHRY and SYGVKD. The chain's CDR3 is CAIRGQGGPSQYEQYF. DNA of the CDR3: TGTGCCATCAGGGGACAGGGGGGACCCTCTCAATACGAGCAGTACTTC.

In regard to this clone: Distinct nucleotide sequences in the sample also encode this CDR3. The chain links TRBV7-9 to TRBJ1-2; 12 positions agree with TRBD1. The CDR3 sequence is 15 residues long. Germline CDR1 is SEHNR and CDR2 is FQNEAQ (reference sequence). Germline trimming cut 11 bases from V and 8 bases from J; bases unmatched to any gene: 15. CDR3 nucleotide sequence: TGTGCCTCAGCCCTGATGGGACAGGGGGCGGAAGGCTACACCTTC. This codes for CASALMGQGAEGYTF.

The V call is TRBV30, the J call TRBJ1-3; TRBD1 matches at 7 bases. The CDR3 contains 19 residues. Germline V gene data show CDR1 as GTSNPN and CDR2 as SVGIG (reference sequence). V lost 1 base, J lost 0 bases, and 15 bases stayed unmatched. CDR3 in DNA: TGTGCCTGGAGTGCCAACAGGGGCCTATCCACGAGCTCTGGAAACACCATATATTTT. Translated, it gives CAWSANRGLSTSSGNTIYF.

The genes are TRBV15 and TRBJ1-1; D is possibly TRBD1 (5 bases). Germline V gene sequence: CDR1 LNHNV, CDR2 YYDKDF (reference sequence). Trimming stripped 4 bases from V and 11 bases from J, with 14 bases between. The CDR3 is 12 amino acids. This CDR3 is CATSTLGVMAFF. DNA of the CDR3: TGTGCCACCAGCACCCTAGGGGTGATGGCTTTCTTT.

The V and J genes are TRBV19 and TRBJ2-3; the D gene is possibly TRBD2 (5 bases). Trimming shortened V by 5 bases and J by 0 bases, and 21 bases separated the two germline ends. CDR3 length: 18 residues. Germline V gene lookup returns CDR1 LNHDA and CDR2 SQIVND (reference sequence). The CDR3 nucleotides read TGTGCCAGTAGTCTCGAGGCAGGAGGCGTTTCTAGCACAGATACGCAGTATTTT. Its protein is CASSLEAGGVSSTDTQYF.

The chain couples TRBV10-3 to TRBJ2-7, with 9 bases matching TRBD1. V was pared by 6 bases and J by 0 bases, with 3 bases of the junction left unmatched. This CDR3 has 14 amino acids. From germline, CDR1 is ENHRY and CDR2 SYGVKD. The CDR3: CAIRGQGSSYEQYF. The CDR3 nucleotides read TGTGCCATCAGGGGACAGGGTAGCTCCTACGAGCAGTACTTC.

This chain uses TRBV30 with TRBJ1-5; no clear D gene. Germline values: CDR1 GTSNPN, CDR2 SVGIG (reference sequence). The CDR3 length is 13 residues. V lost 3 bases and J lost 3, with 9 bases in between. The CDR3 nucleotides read TGTGCCTGGAGCAACGGGGTCAATCAGCCCCAGCATTTT. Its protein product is CAWSNGVNQPQHF.

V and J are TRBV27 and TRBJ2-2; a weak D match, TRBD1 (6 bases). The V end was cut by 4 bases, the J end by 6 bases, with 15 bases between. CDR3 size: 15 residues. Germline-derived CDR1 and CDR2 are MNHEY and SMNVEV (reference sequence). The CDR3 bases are TGTGCCAGCAGTTCCGACTTTGGACAGCCCGGGGAGCTGTTTTTT. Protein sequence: CASSSDFGQPGELFF.

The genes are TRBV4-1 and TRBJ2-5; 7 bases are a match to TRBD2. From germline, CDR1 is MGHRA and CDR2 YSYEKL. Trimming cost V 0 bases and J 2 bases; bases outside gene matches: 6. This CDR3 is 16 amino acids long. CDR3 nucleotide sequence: TGCGCCAGCAGCCAAGATCCCCCTAGCGGACAAGAGACCCAGTACTTC. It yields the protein CASSQDPPSGQETQYF.

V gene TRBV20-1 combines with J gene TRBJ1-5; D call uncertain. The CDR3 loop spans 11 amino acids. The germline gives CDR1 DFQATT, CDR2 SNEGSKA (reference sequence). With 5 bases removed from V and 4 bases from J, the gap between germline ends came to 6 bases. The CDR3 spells CSARLNQPQHF. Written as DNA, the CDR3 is TGCAGTGCTCGTTTGAATCAGCCCCAGCATTTT.

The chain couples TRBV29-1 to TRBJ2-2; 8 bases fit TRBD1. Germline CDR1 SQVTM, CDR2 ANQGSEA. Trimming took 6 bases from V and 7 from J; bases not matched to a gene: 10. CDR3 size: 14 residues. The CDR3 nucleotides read TGCAGCGTACGGACAGGGAGTGGTGGCGGGGAGCTGTTTTTT. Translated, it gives CSVRTGSGGGELFF.

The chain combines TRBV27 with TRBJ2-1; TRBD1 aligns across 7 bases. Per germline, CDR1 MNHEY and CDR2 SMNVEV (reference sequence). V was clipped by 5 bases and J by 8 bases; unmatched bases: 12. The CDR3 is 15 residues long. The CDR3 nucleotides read TGTGCCAGCAGTCCAAGAAGGGCAGGGGGTGATGAGCAGTTCTTC. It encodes CASSPRRAGGDEQFF.

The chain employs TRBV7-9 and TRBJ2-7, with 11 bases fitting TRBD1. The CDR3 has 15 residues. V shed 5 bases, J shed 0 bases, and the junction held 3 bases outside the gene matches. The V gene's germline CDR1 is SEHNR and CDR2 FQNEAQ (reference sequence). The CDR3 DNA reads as TGTGCCAGCAGCCGAGGGACAGGGGGCTCCTACGAGCAGTACTTC. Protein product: CASSRGTGGSYEQYF. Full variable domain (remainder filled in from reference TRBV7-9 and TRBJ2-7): DTGVSQNPRHKITKRGQNVTFRCDPISEHNRLYWYRQTLGQGPEFLTYFQNEAQLEKSRLLSDRFSAERPKGSFSTLEIQRTEQGDSAMYLCASSRGTGGSYEQYFGPGTRLTVT.

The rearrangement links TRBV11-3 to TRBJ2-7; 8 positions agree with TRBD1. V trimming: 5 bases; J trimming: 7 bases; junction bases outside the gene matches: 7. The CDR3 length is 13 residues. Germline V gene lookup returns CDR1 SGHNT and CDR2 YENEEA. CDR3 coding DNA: TGTGCCAGCAGCCGAGACAGGGGAAATGAGCAGTACTTC. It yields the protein CASSRDRGNEQYF.

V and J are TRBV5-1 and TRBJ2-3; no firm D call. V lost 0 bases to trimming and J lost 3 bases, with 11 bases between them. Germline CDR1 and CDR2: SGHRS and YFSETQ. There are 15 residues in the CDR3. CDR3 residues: CASSLDARTTDTQYF. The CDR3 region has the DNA TGCGCCAGCAGCTTGGACGCCAGAACGACAGATACGCAGTATTTT.

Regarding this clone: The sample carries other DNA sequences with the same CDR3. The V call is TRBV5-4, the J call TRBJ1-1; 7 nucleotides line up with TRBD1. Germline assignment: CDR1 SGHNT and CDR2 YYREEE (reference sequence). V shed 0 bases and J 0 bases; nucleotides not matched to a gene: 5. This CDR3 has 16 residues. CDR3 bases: TGTGCCAGCAGCTTGGGGGCAGGGGGTTTGAACACTGAAGCTTTCTTT. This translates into CASSLGAGGLNTEAFF.

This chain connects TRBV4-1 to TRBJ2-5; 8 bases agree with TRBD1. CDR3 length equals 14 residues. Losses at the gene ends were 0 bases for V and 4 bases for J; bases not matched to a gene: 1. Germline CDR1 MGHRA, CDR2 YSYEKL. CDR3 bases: TGCGCCAGCAGCCAAGAAGACAGGGGAGAGACCCAGTACTTC. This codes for CASSQEDRGETQYF.

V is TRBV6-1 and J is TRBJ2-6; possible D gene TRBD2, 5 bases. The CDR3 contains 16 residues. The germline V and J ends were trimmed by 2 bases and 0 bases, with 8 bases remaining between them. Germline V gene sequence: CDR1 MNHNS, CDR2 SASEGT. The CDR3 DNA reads TGTGCCAGCAGTGAAAACGGGAACTCTGGGGCCAACGTCCTGACTTTC. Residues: CASSENGNSGANVLTF.

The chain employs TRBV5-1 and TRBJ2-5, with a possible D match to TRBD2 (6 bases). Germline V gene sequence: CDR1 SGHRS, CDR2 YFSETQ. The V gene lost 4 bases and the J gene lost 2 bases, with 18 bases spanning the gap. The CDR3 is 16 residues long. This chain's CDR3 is CASSQFSRTTQETQYF. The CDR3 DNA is TGCGCCAGCAGCCAATTTAGTAGGACTACTCAAGAGACCCAGTACTTC.

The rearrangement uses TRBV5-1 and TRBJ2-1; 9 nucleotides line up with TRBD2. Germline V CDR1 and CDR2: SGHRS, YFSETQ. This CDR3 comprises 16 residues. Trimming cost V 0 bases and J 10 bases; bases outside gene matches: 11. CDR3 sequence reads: CASSLALGGGAREQFF. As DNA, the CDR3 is TGCGCCAGCAGCTTGGCCCTGGGCGGGGGGGCGAGGGAGCAGTTCTTC. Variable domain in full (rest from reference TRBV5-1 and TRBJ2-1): KAGVTQTPRYLIKTRGQQVTLSCSPISGHRSVSWYQQTPGQGLQFLFEYFSETQRNKGNFPGRFSGRQFSNSRSEMNVSTLELGDSALYLCASSLALGGGAREQFFGPGTRLTVL.

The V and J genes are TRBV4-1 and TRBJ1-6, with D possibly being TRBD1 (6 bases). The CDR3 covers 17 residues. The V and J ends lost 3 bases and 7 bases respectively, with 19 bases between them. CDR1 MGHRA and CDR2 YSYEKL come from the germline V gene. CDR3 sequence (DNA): TGCGCCAGCAGCCAGAACGAGTGGACAGCTGTCAATTCACCCCTCCACTTT. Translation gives CASSQNEWTAVNSPLHF.

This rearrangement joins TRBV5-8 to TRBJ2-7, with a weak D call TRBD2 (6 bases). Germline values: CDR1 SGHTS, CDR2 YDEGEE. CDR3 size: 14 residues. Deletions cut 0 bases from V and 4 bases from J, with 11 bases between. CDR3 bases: TGTGCCAGCAGCTTGGATTTTAGCGGATACGAGCAGTACTTC. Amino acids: CASSLDFSGYEQYF.

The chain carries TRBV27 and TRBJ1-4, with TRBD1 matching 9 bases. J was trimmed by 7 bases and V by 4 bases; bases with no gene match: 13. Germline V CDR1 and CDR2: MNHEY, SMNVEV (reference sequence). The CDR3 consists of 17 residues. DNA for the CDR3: TGTGCCAGCAGTTCATCGCCACCCGGGACAGGGAGTGAAAAACTGTTTTTT. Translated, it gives CASSSSPPGTGSEKLFF.

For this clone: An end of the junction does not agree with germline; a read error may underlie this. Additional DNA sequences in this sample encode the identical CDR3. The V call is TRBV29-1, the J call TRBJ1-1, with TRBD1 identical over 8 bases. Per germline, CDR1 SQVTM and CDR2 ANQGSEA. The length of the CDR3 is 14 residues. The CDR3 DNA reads TGCAGCGTTGATGCCCGGAGGGACAGGACTGAGGCTTTCTTT. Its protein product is CSVDARRDRTEAFF.

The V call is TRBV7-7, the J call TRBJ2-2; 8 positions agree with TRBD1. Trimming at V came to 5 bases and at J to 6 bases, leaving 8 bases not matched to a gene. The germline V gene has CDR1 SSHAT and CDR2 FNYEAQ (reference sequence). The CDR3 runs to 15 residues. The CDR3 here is CASSLSTGGAGELFF. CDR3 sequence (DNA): TGTGCCAGCAGCCTCTCTACAGGGGGAGCCGGGGAGCTGTTTTTT.

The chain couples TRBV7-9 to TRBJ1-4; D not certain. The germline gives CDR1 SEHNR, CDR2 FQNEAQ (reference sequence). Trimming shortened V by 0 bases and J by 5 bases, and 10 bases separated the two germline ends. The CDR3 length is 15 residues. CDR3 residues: CASSLAGGRNEKLFF. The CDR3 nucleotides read TGTGCCAGCAGCTTAGCGGGTGGCAGGAATGAAAAACTGTTTTTT.